The rows below give T cell receptor beta chains drawn from one sample of a study of blood T cell repertoires in COVID-19. Sequencing used immunoSEQ multiplex PCR; TCRdb keeps in-frame clones, though not all of them. The table includes 110,000 or so clones, roughly 75% detected once. What was sequenced was peripheral blood. All receptors come from a human donor in a cohort sampled during active or convalescent COVID-19. Each CDR3 is given with its conserved first and last residue. A D gene is named only where the DNA matches it firmly. For some rows the clone size is stated as once, few or many, or as a class when expanded; others skip it.

d_call clone_size j_call v_call cdr3_nt cdr3_aa
. . TRBJ2-5 TRBV24-1 TGTGCCACCAGTGATTTGGAGGAGGGGAACGGTGAGACCCAGTACTTC CATSDLEEGNGETQYF
. . TRBJ1-2 TRBV6-1 TGTGCCAGCAGTGATCAGGCGAACTATGGCTACACCTTC CASSDQANYGYTF
. . TRBJ2-5 TRBV29-1 TGCAGCGTTGAACGTACGGCGACGGGGACCCAGTACTTC CSVERTATGTQYF
TRBD1 . TRBJ1-2 TRBV7-2 TGTGCCAGCAGCTTAGGACGACAGGGGGGGAGCATGGGAGCTGGCTACACCTTC CASSLGRQGGSMGAGYTF
. . TRBJ1-1 TRBV5-1 TGCGCCAGCAGCTTGGTGCCAGGGAACACTGAAGCTTTCTTT CASSLVPGNTEAFF
. . TRBJ1-2 TRBV7-2 TGTGCCAGCAGCTCCTACCGGGGGGGAAGCTATGGCTACACCTTC CASSSYRGGSYGYTF
. . TRBJ2-1 TRBV7-3 TGTGCCAGCAGCTTAACGGCTCTAGATTTTAATGAGCAGTTCTTC CASSLTALDFNEQFF
TRBD1 . TRBJ1-1 TRBV6-5 TGTGCCAGCAGGGGGACAGGGGGCTCCACTGAAGCTTTCTTT CASRGTGGSTEAFF
. . TRBJ2-7 TRBV19 TGTGCCAGTAGTATGGCGACTTGGAGCGAGCAGTACTTC CASSMATWSEQYF
. . TRBJ2-3 TRBV18 TGTGCCAGCTCACCAGACCGGGTTAGGCGCACAGATACGCAGTATTTT CASSPDRVRRTDTQYF
. . TRBJ2-3 TRBV2 TGTGCCAGCAGTCTTAACCGGGATTCCCCTACAGATACGCAGTATTTT CASSLNRDSPTDTQYF
. . TRBJ2-5 TRBV19 TGTGCCAGTAGTACGGGGGGGACAGTCCAAGAGACCCAGTACTTC CASSTGGTVQETQYF
TRBD1 . TRBJ1-2 TRBV7-2 TGTGCCAGCAGCTCCCGCCGGGACAGGGGGCACTCACTCATCTATGGCTACACCTTC CASSSRRDRGHSLIYGYTF
. . TRBJ2-4 TRBV11-2 TGTGCCAGCAGCGGACTCCCACAAGCCAAAAACATTCAGTACTTC CASSGLPQAKNIQYF
. . TRBJ2-2 TRBV5-4 TGTGCCAGCAGCCAGAAAGACGGGAATCCCGGGGAGCTGTTTTTT CASSQKDGNPGELFF
. few TRBJ2-7 TRBV5-4 TGTGCCAGCAGCGCATTTCGGGGCGAGCAGTACTTC CASSAFRGEQYF
TRBD2 . TRBJ2-5 TRBV24-1 TGTGCCACCAGTGATACGACTAGCGGTATCCAGGAGACCCAGTACTTC CATSDTTSGIQETQYF
TRBD1 . TRBJ1-4 TRBV13 TGTGCCAGCAGCCAGACAGGGGGGAGAGGTGCTAATGAAAAACTGTTTTTT CASSQTGGRGANEKLFF
. few TRBJ1-1 TRBV7-6 TGTGCCAGCAGGGTTTTATCCTGGGGGGATACTGAAGCTTTCTTT CASRVLSWGDTEAFF
. . TRBJ1-2 TRBV6-1 TGTGCCAGCAGTGATTTGGAGGAGATGCGGGAGGGCTATGGCTACACCTTC CASSDLEEMREGYGYTF
. . TRBJ1-3 TRBV5-5 TGTGCCAGCAGCACAACCAGGGGAAACACCATATATTTT CASSTTRGNTIYF
. many TRBJ2-1 TRBV7-9 TGTGCCAGCAGCTTAGCTGGGGGCTATTTCGACAATGAGCAGTTCTTC CASSLAGGYFDNEQFF
. . TRBJ1-1 TRBV5-5 TGTGCCAGCAGCTTGGGCAGTAACACTGAAGCTTTCTTT CASSLGSNTEAFF
TRBD2 . TRBJ2-4 TRBV6-1 TGTGCCAGCAGTGAATCCAGCGGGGTGGCCAAAAACATTCAGTACTTC CASSESSGVAKNIQYF
. . TRBJ1-1 TRBV18 TGTGCCAGCTCACCAAGGGTTGCAGGGGCCAACACTGAAGCTTTCTTT CASSPRVAGANTEAFF
TRBD2 . TRBJ2-1 TRBV9 TGTGCCAGCAGCAACCCCCTAGCGGGGGGGGGCAATGAGCAGTTCTTC CASSNPLAGGGNEQFF
. . TRBJ1-3 TRBV2 TGTGCCAGCAGGGGGGACAATTCTAGACGAAACACCATATATTTT CASRGDNSRRNTIYF
. few TRBJ2-1 TRBV5-6 TGTGCCAGCAGCATCAGGGGTGGTGAGCAGTTCTTC CASSIRGGEQFF
. . TRBJ2-2 TRBV2 TGTGCCAGCAAGCGGGACAGGTCAAGGGAGCTGTTTTTT CASKRDRSRELFF
TRBD1 . TRBJ1-1 TRBV18 TGTGCCAGCTCACCGGGGGACAGGGAGACTGAAGCTTTCTTT CASSPGDRETEAFF
TRBD1 . TRBJ2-2 TRBV18 TGTGCCAGCTCACCTCCAGGGACAGGGGCGGCGAACACCGGGGAGCTGTTTTTT CASSPPGTGAANTGELFF
TRBD2 . TRBJ2-1 TRBV3-1/TRBV3-2 TGTGCCAGCAGCCAAGATGTGCAACTAGCGGGGACCAATGAGCAGTTCTTC CASSQDVQLAGTNEQFF
TRBD1 . TRBJ2-7 TRBV7-6 TGTGCCAGCAGCTTAGGTGGGACAGGGGCCTCCTACGAGCAGTACTTC CASSLGGTGASYEQYF
. . TRBJ2-7 TRBV28 TGTGCCACCCTGGTGGAGTACGAGCAGTACTTC CATLVEYEQYF
TRBD1 once TRBJ2-2 TRBV6-5 TGTGCCAGCAGACGGACAGGCCAAACCGGGGAGCTGTTTTTT CASRRTGQTGELFF
. . TRBJ1-6 TRBV7-6 TGTGCCAGCAGCTCCTGGACAGTCTCCTATAATTCACCCCTCCACTTT CASSSWTVSYNSPLHF
TRBD1 . TRBJ1-1 TRBV7-9 TGTGCCAGCAGCTTAGACGAAAGGACAGGGGGCGAAGCTTTCTTT CASSLDERTGGEAFF
TRBD2 . TRBJ2-7 TRBV14 TGTGCCAGCAGCCGGGGACTAGCGATCGTCGAGCAGTACTTC CASSRGLAIVEQYF
. . TRBJ1-2 TRBV27 TGTGCCAGCAGCTCGGGACTCACAACCTTCTATGGCTACACCTTC CASSSGLTTFYGYTF